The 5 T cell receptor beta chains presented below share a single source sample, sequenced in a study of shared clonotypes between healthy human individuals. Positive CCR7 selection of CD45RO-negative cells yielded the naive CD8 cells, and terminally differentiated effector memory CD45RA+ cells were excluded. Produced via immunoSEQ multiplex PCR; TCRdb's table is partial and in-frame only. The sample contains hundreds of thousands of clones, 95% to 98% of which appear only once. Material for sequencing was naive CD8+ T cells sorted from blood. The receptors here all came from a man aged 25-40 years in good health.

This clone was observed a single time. DNA for the CDR3: TGTGCCACCAGCAGTGCTTTTGGGGCTGGTGAAAAACTGTTTTTT. Translated, it gives CATSSAFGAGEKLFF. This chain links TRBV15 with TRBJ1-4; tentative D call: TRBD1 (5 bases). The CDR3 contains 15 residues. V was trimmed by 3 bases and J by 7 bases, leaving 15 bases between them. Germline-derived CDR1 and CDR2 are LNHNV and YYDKDF (reference sequence). The full variable domain, its missing parts supplied by reference TRBV15 and TRBJ1-4, is DAMVIQNPRYQVTQFGKPVTLSCSQTLNHNVMYWYQQKSSQAPKLLFHYYDKDFNNEADTPDNFQSRRPNTSFCFLDIRSPGLGDTAMYLCATSSAFGAGEKLFFGSGTQLSVL.

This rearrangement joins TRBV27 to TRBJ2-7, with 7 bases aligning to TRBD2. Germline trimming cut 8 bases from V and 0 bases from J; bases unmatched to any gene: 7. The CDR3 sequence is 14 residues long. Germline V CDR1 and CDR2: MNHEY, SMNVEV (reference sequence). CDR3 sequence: CASLPLADSYEQYF. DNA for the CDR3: TGTGCCAGCCTACCGCTAGCGGACTCCTACGAGCAGTACTTC.

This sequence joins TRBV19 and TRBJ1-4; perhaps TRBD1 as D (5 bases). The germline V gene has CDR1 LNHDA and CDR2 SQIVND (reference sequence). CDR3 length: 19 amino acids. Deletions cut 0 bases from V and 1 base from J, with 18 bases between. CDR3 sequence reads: CASSIEIDWTPQTNEKLFF. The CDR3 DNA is TGTGCCAGTAGTATAGAGATTGATTGGACACCTCAAACTAATGAAAAACTGTTTTTT.

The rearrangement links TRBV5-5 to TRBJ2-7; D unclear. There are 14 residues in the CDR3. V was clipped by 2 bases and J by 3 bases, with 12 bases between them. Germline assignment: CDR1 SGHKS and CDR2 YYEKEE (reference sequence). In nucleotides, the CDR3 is TGTGCCAGCAGCTTAGGCGCACCTTACTACGAGCAGTACTTC. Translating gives CASSLGAPYYEQYF.

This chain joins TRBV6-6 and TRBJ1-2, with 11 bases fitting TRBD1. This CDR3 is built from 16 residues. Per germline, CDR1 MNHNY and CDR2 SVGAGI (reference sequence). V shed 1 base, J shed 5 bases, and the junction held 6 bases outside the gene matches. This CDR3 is CASSYWDRGANYGYTF. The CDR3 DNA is TGTGCCAGCAGTTACTGGGACAGGGGGGCCAATTATGGCTACACCTTC.